A single sample gave rise to the 14 T cell receptor beta chains below, sequenced in a study of blood T cell repertoires in COVID-19. The protocol was immunoSEQ multiplex PCR, while the TCRdb copy is restricted to in-frame clones and leaves out a portion. The table has 200,000 to 250,000 clones, roughly 88% seen once. Sequenced input: peripheral blood. These receptors were collected from a man older than 75 with acute or convalescent COVID-19.

This chain uses TRBV14 with TRBJ2-7; a weak D match, TRBD2 (6 bases). From germline, CDR1 is SGHDN and CDR2 FVKESK. The CDR3 consists of 13 residues. Trimming cost V 0 bases and J 4 bases, with 7 bases left between them. The CDR3: CASSQDRGYEQYF. Written as DNA, the CDR3 is TGTGCCAGCAGCCAAGATCGGGGGTACGAGCAGTACTTC.

This chain joins TRBV5-1 and TRBJ2-3, with 7 positions matching TRBD1. Germline V gene lookup returns CDR1 SGHRS and CDR2 YFSETQ. This CDR3 has 12 residues. J lost 6 bases, V lost 4 bases, and 2 bases had no gene match. This CDR3 is CASSTTGDTQYF. Here the CDR3 DNA reads TGCGCCAGCAGCACGACAGGGGATACGCAGTATTTT.

This clone was seen just once. This chain joins TRBV6-5 and TRBJ1-4, with a possible D match to TRBD1 (5 bases). This CDR3 region has 12 residues. Germline assignment: CDR1 MNHEY and CDR2 SVGAGI. Trimming took 5 bases from V and 6 from J, leaving 7 bases between them. CDR3 region: CASSPRDEKLFF. CDR3 DNA sequence: TGTGCCAGCAGTCCCAGGGATGAAAAACTGTTTTTT.

The rearrangement joins TRBV18 to TRBJ2-5, with D possibly matching TRBD2 (6 bases). V was shortened by 2 bases and J by 2 bases, with 18 bases between the two germline ends. The CDR3 totals 17 residues. Per germline, CDR1 KGHSH and CDR2 LQKENI. CDR3: CASSPFVPSAPQETQYF. The CDR3 DNA follows: TGTGCCAGCTCACCATTCGTGCCTAGCGCGCCACAAGAGACCCAGTACTTC.

The chain combines TRBV27 with TRBJ2-7, with 7 bases that match TRBD1. V was clipped by 5 bases and J by 3 bases; unmatched bases: 7. This CDR3 comprises 14 residues. CDR1 and CDR2 from the germline V gene are MNHEY and SMNVEV (reference sequence). The CDR3 coding sequence is TGTGCCAGCAGTACACGGGACAGCCACTACGAGCAGTACTTC. Translation gives CASSTRDSHYEQYF.

V usage is TRBV7-9 and J usage is TRBJ1-5; D gene uncertain. The CDR3 contains 13 residues. Germline V gene sequence: CDR1 SEHNR, CDR2 FQNEAQ (reference sequence). V lost 8 bases to trimming and J lost 4 bases, with 12 bases between them. The CDR3 sequence: CASSRNLNQPQHF. The CDR3 region has the DNA TGTGCCAGCTCCCGAAACCTAAATCAGCCCCAGCATTTT.

The genes are TRBV7-2 and TRBJ2-4; D may be TRBD1 (6 bases). V shed 5 bases and J shed 4 bases, with 12 bases lying between them. Germline assignment: CDR1 SGHTA and CDR2 FQGNSA. The CDR3 spans 14 residues. CDR3 sequence: CASSHGQIKNIQYF. The DNA of the CDR3 is TGTGCCAGCAGCCACGGACAGATAAAAAACATTCAGTACTTC. The variable domain in full, with the rest retrieved from reference TRBV7-2 and TRBJ2-4, is GAGVSQSPSNKVTEKGKDVELRCDPISGHTALYWYRQSLGQGLEFLIYFQGNSAPDKSGLPSDRFSAERTGGSVSTLTIQRTQQEDSAVYLCASSHGQIKNIQYFGAGTRLSVL.

V usage is TRBV6-2 or TRBV6-3 and J usage is TRBJ2-7; D possibly corresponds to TRBD2 (5 bases). In germline, CDR1 is MNHEY, CDR2 SVGEGT. The CDR3 covers 12 residues. Trimming removed 5 bases from V and 5 bases from J, with 10 bases in between. CDR3 amino acids: CASSRTQNEQYF. CDR3 bases: TGTGCCAGCAGTAGGACTCAGAACGAGCAGTACTTC.

The chain has TRBV5-1 and TRBJ2-1; TRBD1 aligns across 9 bases. V was pared by 4 bases and J by 9 bases, with 14 bases of the junction left unmatched. This CDR3 spans 16 amino acids. Germline CDR1 and CDR2: SGHRS and YFSETQ. As DNA, the CDR3 is TGCGCCAGCAGCCCGGGACAGGGAGGCGCAGTTGGTGAGCAGTTCTTC. Protein product: CASSPGQGGAVGEQFF.

DNA of the CDR3: TGTGCCAGTAGTATAGATCCCCCGGGGCTAGCGGGGAAAAATACGCAGTATTTT. Translated, it gives CASSIDPPGLAGKNTQYF. The chain has TRBV19 and TRBJ2-3, with 9 bases identical to TRBD2. Germline trimming cut 0 bases from V and 7 bases from J; bases unmatched to any gene: 14. The CDR3 length is 18 residues. CDR1 and CDR2 from the germline V gene are LNHDA and SQIVND (reference sequence). The full variable domain, its missing parts supplied by reference TRBV19 and TRBJ2-3, is DGGITQSPKYLFRKEGQNVTLSCEQNLNHDAMYWYRQDPGQGLRLIYYSQIVNDFQKGDIAEGYSVSREKKESFPLTVTSAQKNPTAFYLCASSIDPPGLAGKNTQYFGPGTRLTVL.

This sequence joins TRBV3-1 (or the pseudogene TRBV3-2) and TRBJ2-1, with D possibly being TRBD1 (7 bases). Germline CDR1 reads LGHDT; CDR2 reads YNNKEL (reference sequence). The V and J ends lost 4 bases and 3 bases respectively, with 13 bases between them. The CDR3 is 15 amino acids. This CDR3 reads CASSPARGDYNEQFF. The CDR3 DNA sequence: TGTGCCAGCAGCCCTGCCAGGGGGGACTACAATGAGCAGTTCTTC.

CDR3 bases: TGTGCCAGCACCGACAGTATGACTCGAAAACTGTTTTTT. Translating gives CASTDSMTRKLFF. J is TRBJ1-4 and V is TRBV6-5, with a possible D match to TRBD1 (5 bases). This CDR3 comprises 13 residues. Germline CDR1 and CDR2: MNHEY and SVGAGI. V gave up 7 bases and J gave up 10 bases, with 16 bases separating them.

The chain has TRBV18 and TRBJ2-1; the D is unclear. The CDR3 contains 14 residues. Germline values: CDR1 KGHSH, CDR2 LQKENI. V gave up 3 bases and J gave up 6 bases, with 12 bases separating them. The CDR3 DNA reads TGTGCCAGCTCACCGCGCAGGTCAGGCAATGAGCAGTTCTTC. Encoded protein: CASSPRRSGNEQFF.

This sequence joins TRBV6-2 or TRBV6-3 and TRBJ2-7, with a weak D call TRBD2 (6 bases). The CDR3 totals 14 residues. Germline-derived CDR1 and CDR2 are MNHEY and SVGEGT. Trimming took 2 bases from V and 6 from J, leaving 14 bases between them. The CDR3 is CASSYVGSVSEQYF. As DNA, the CDR3 is TGTGCCAGCAGTTACGTCGGGAGTGTGAGCGAGCAGTACTTC.